This entry lists 26 T cell receptor beta chains sequenced from one sample in a study of OX40 agonist ivuxolimab in advanced cancers. Library creation used the immunoSEQ multiplex PCR assay. TCRdb obtained this table from immuneACCESS and retained in-frame rearrangements with V and J assigned. These tables miss some clones; where compared with another copy, unresolved V genes account for less than half of the shortfall, and the remainder is unexplained. The sample profile shows approximately 49,000 clones; approximately 84% of them were found once. The top ten clonotypes cover 0.95% to 1.3% of the sample. Sequenced material: CD4+ or CD8+ T cells sorted from blood, taken in a trial of the OX40 agonist ivuxolimab. The origin of the receptors is an adult with an advanced solid tumor such as melanoma, head and neck, liver or kidney cancer.

V usage is TRBV5-1 and J usage is TRBJ2-5, with a tentative D call TRBD1 (6 bases). V lost 0 bases and J lost 7, with 19 bases in between. The length of the CDR3 is 16 residues. Germline CDR1 SGHRS, CDR2 YFSETQ. The CDR3 DNA reads as TGCGCCAGCAGCTTGGGTCCCGGCCAGGGGATCGGGACCCAGTACTTC. This codes for CASSLGPGQGIGTQYF. Filled out from reference TRBV5-1 and TRBJ2-5, the complete variable domain reads KAGVTQTPRYLIKTRGQQVTLSCSPISGHRSVSWYQQTPGQGLQFLFEYFSETQRNKGNFPGRFSGRQFSNSRSEMNVSTLELGDSALYLCASSLGPGQGIGTQYFGPGTRLLVL.

The chain uses TRBV7-6 and TRBJ2-7; no reliable D call. Germline V gene lookup returns CDR1 SGHVS and CDR2 FNYEAQ. Trimming left V 2 bases short and J 0 bases short, with 14 bases between. The CDR3 is 16 residues long. CDR3 in amino acids: CASSLSPPRSSYEQYF. The CDR3 DNA reads TGTGCCAGCAGCTTATCCCCTCCCCGGTCCTCCTACGAGCAGTACTTC.

J is TRBJ2-2 and V is TRBV5-5; the D gene is possibly TRBD1 (7 bases). This CDR3 contains 16 residues. V was cut by 4 bases and J by 2 bases, with 15 bases left in between. Germline assignment: CDR1 SGHKS and CDR2 YYEKEE (reference sequence). CDR3 amino acids: CASSTRQGLNTGELFF. The CDR3 DNA is TGTGCCAGCAGCACCCGACAGGGACTTAACACCGGGGAGCTGTTTTTT.

This clone was picked up a small number of times. This chain connects TRBV7-9 to TRBJ1-1; D perhaps matches TRBD1 (5 bases). Germline CDR1 SEHNR, CDR2 FQNEAQ (reference sequence). The CDR3 length is 14 residues. Trimming stripped 2 bases from V and 6 bases from J, with 13 bases between. The CDR3 here is CASSLMGDGAEAFF. CDR3 nucleotides: TGTGCCAGCAGCTTAATGGGGGACGGGGCTGAAGCTTTCTTT. Based on the CDR3 plus reference TRBV7-9 and TRBJ1-1, the full variable domain is DTGVSQNPRHKITKRGQNVTFRCDPISEHNRLYWYRQTLGQGPEFLTYFQNEAQLEKSRLLSDRFSAERPKGSFSTLEIQRTEQGDSAMYLCASSLMGDGAEAFFGQGTRLTVV.

The chain is built from TRBV7-2 and TRBJ2-7, with 7 nucleotides matching TRBD1. J gave up 1 base and V 5 bases, and 5 bases lay outside the gene matches. The CDR3 has 14 amino acids. Germline assignment: CDR1 SGHTA and CDR2 FQGNSA. CDR3 coding DNA: TGTGCCAGCAGCCTCAACAGGGGATCCTACGAGCAGTACTTC. Translating gives CASSLNRGSYEQYF.

The chain employs TRBV9 and TRBJ2-3, with 8 bases aligning to TRBD1. The CDR3 runs 15 residues. Germline V lookup: CDR1 SGDLS, CDR2 YYNGEE. Trimming took 4 bases from V and 0 from J; bases not matched to a gene: 4. CDR3 region: CASSFGQGSTDTQYF. In nucleotides, the CDR3 is TGTGCCAGCAGCTTCGGACAGGGCAGCACAGATACGCAGTATTTT.

A single count supports this clone. The chain has TRBV4-1 and TRBJ1-2; TRBD1 agrees at 10 bases. Germline CDR1 reads MGHRA; CDR2 reads YSYEKL. The CDR3 sequence is 18 residues long. J gave up 6 bases and V 0 bases, and 13 bases lay outside the gene matches. The CDR3 DNA sequence: TGCGCCAGCAGCCAAGACCCACTAGGGACAGGGGCATTGAATGGCTACACCTTC. Its translation: CASSQDPLGTGALNGYTF.

This rearrangement joins TRBV7-8 to TRBJ1-3; no reliable D call. Looked up from germline, CDR1 is SGHVS and CDR2 is FQNEAQ. Trimming removed 1 base from V and 4 bases from J, with 8 bases in between. CDR3 length: 14 amino acids. In DNA form, the CDR3 reads TGTGCCAGCAGCTTAGACAGTTGGGGAAACACCATATATTTT. Translating gives CASSLDSWGNTIYF. Full variable domain (remainder filled in from reference TRBV7-8 and TRBJ1-3): GAGVSQSPRYKVAKRGQDVALRCDPISGHVSLFWYQQALGQGPEFLTYFQNEAQLDKSGLPSDRFFAERPEGSVSTLKIQRTQQEDSAVYLCASSLDSWGNTIYFGEGSWLTVV.

The J gene is TRBJ1-6, the V gene TRBV4-1; 10 nucleotides match TRBD1. Germline V gene sequence: CDR1 MGHRA, CDR2 YSYEKL. This CDR3 region has 16 residues. The V and J ends lost 0 bases and 9 bases, in that order; junction bases with no gene match: 5. DNA of the CDR3: TGCGCCAGCAGCCAAGACGGGGGGACAGGGGCTTCACCCCTCCACTTT. It is translated as CASSQDGGTGASPLHF.

The chain joins TRBV6-1 to TRBJ2-5; 8 bases are a match to TRBD1. V was clipped by 4 bases and J by 2 bases; unmatched bases: 3. The CDR3 has 14 amino acids. The V gene's germline CDR1 is MNHNS and CDR2 SASEGT. The CDR3 loop reads CASSGRTGQETQYF. The CDR3 DNA is TGTGCCAGCAGTGGACGGACAGGGCAAGAGACCCAGTACTTC.

This clone has a handful of counts. The chain employs TRBV5-1 and TRBJ2-1, with D possibly being TRBD1 (6 bases). The CDR3 sequence is 15 residues long. Trimming cost V 5 bases and J 0 bases, with 12 bases left between them. Germline V gene data show CDR1 as SGHRS and CDR2 as YFSETQ. The CDR3 DNA reads as TGCGCCAGCAGACGAACAGGGAGCTCCTACAATGAGCAGTTCTTC. Translated, it gives CASRRTGSSYNEQFF.

The V call is TRBV28, the J call TRBJ2-7, with TRBD1 identical over 11 bases. Germline V CDR1 and CDR2: MDHEN, SYDVKM. This CDR3 has 16 amino acids. V lost 8 bases and J lost 3; bases outside the gene matches: 12. In DNA form, the CDR3 reads TGTGCCAGCCAGCGTACTAGGACAGGGGGCCGCTACGAGCAGTACTTC. Its translation is CASQRTRTGGRYEQYF.

This clone appeared a single time. The chain carries TRBV5-4 and TRBJ1-1, with TRBD1 matching over 9 bases. Germline lookup yields CDR1 SGHNT and CDR2 YYREEE (reference sequence). CDR3 length equals 14 residues. After removal of 6 bases from V and 2 bases from J, the junction contained 5 bases not matched to a gene. This CDR3 is CASTGQGFNTEAFF. DNA for the CDR3: TGTGCCAGCACGGGACAGGGCTTCAACACTGAAGCTTTCTTT.

V gene TRBV6-6 combines with J gene TRBJ2-5; the D gene is possibly TRBD1 (5 bases). Germline-derived CDR1 and CDR2 are MNHNY and SVGAGI (reference sequence). Trimming took off 11 bases at V and 5 bases at J, with 6 bases between the two ends. This CDR3 has 9 residues. The CDR3 protein is CASGETQYF. DNA for the CDR3: TGTGCCTCAGGGGAGACCCAGTACTTC.

The chain recombines TRBV5-1 with TRBJ2-1; 8 nucleotides match TRBD1. Losses at the gene ends were 0 bases for V and 0 bases for J; bases not matched to a gene: 2. The CDR3 loop spans 16 amino acids. Germline assignment: CDR1 SGHRS and CDR2 YFSETQ. In DNA, the CDR3 is TGCGCCAGCAGCTTGGCCGGACAGGGCTCCTACAATGAGCAGTTCTTC. The encoded protein is CASSLAGQGSYNEQFF.

This clone showed up just once. As DNA, the CDR3 is TGTGCCAGCAGCTTCCAGGGAAACACCATATATTTT. This sequence encodes CASSFQGNTIYF. The chain uses TRBV7-9 and TRBJ1-3; no firm D call. The CDR3 consists of 12 residues. The germline V gene has CDR1 SEHNR and CDR2 FQNEAQ (reference sequence). Trimming took 3 bases from V and 4 from J, leaving 4 bases between them.

The rearrangement links TRBV6-5 to TRBJ1-1; D may be TRBD1 (5 bases). CDR3 length: 15 amino acids. Germline values: CDR1 MNHEY, CDR2 SVGAGI. Trimming pared 0 bases from V and 7 bases from J, leaving 15 bases between. The CDR3 DNA follows: TGTGCCAGCAGTTACTCCTTCGTGGGGACTTATGAAGCTTTCTTT. It translates to CASSYSFVGTYEAFF.

The chain uses TRBV5-4 and TRBJ1-2; maybe TRBD1 (5 bases). Germline lookup yields CDR1 SGHNT and CDR2 YYREEE (reference sequence). Between the trimmed V and J ends, which lost 6 bases and 3 bases, there was a span of 15 bases. This CDR3 contains 14 residues. For the CDR3, the DNA is TGTGCCAGCACGACGGGGCCCCAGGACTATGGCTACACCTTC. Its protein product is CASTTGPQDYGYTF.

The chain carries TRBV27 and TRBJ2-1; 7 bases map to TRBD1. This CDR3 comprises 16 residues. Germline CDR1 and CDR2: MNHEY and SMNVEV (reference sequence). Trimming cost V 6 bases and J 0 bases; bases outside gene matches: 8. The chain's CDR3 is CASRAKGASSYNEQFF. The CDR3 DNA follows: TGTGCCAGCAGAGCTAAGGGGGCAAGCTCCTACAATGAGCAGTTCTTC.

This clone was observed a few times. This chain uses TRBV30 with TRBJ1-5, with unresolved D. Trimming pared 5 bases from V and 5 bases from J, leaving 16 bases between. Germline V gene lookup returns CDR1 GTSNPN and CDR2 SVGIG (reference sequence). CDR3 length: 14 amino acids. In DNA form, the CDR3 reads TGTGCCTGGGGGAATGGAGTTTCGGATCAGCCCCAGCATTTT. It encodes CAWGNGVSDQPQHF.

This clone was seen a handful of times. The chain recombines TRBV28 with TRBJ1-6; 8 bases are shared with TRBD1. Looked up from germline, CDR1 is MDHEN and CDR2 is SYDVKM. The CDR3 length is 13 residues. J lost 9 bases, V lost 6 bases, and 4 bases had no gene match. The CDR3 DNA sequence: TGTGCCAGCAGGGGACAGGCCGGTTCACCCCTCCACTTT. Translation: CASRGQAGSPLHF. Using reference TRBV28 and TRBJ1-6 for the parts outside the CDR3, the full variable domain is DVKVTQSSRYLVKRTGEKVFLECVQDMDHENMFWYRQDPGLGLRLIYFSYDVKMKEKGDIPEGYSVSREKKERFSLILESASTNQTSMYLCASRGQAGSPLHFGNGTRLTVT.

This clone was seen a single time. The gene calls are TRBV11-3 and TRBJ1-3, with TRBD1 identical over 8 bases. The CDR3 sequence is 15 residues long. The V and J ends lost 5 bases and 0 bases, in that order; junction bases with no gene match: 3. Germline V gene data show CDR1 as SGHNT and CDR2 as YENEEA. This CDR3 reads CASSPGGDSGNTIYF. The CDR3 region has the DNA TGTGCCAGCAGCCCAGGGGGCGACTCTGGAAACACCATATATTTT.

This chain uses TRBV4-3 with TRBJ2-7, with D perhaps matching TRBD1 (5 bases). V was pared by 2 bases and J by 2 bases, with 10 bases between. CDR3 length equals 14 residues. Germline CDR1 LGHNA, CDR2 YSLEER. DNA of the CDR3: TGCGCCAGCAGCCAACCCCAGGGTACCTACGAGCAGTACTTC. This translates into CASSQPQGTYEQYF.

CDR3 bases: TGTGCCAGCAGTCGTTCGAGTTACAATGAGCAGTTCTTC. This sequence encodes CASSRSSYNEQFF. The chain employs TRBV6-5 and TRBJ2-1; D gene ambiguous. The CDR3 contains 13 residues. Trimming removed 5 bases from V and 4 bases from J, with 9 bases in between. CDR1 is MNHEY, CDR2 SVGAGI, per germline.

The rearrangement links TRBV7-2 to TRBJ2-7; 9 nucleotides match TRBD1. CDR3 length: 17 residues. The ends lost 0 bases at V and 4 bases at J; junction bases unmatched: 10. The germline CDR1 and CDR2 sequences are SGHTA and FQGNSA. This CDR3 reads CASSLAIGGQGLYEQYF. The CDR3 coding sequence is TGTGCCAGCAGCTTAGCGATAGGGGGACAGGGCTTGTACGAGCAGTACTTC.

This chain joins TRBV7-3 and TRBJ2-5; a possible D gene is TRBD2 (6 bases). Germline assignment: CDR1 SGHTA and CDR2 FQGTGA. The CDR3 loop spans 16 amino acids. The V gene lost 0 bases and the J gene lost 5 bases, with 16 bases spanning the gap. The CDR3 DNA is TGTGCCAGCAGCTTAACTTCGGGAGCCCCCGGGGAGACCCAGTACTTC. Its translation is CASSLTSGAPGETQYF.